The clone carrying this T cell receptor beta chain was found a few times. Antigen specificity is unknown. The data derive from a study of cytomegalovirus exposure and HLA in healthy donors. Amplification used 60 Vbeta primers and 13 Jbeta primers. Libraries were prepared by immunoSEQ multiplex PCR; TCRdb keeps only in-frame clonotypes and omits some of them. The repertoire holds 180,000 or so clones, with about 77% as singletons. With 0 bases removed from V and 3 bases from J, the gap between germline ends came to 12 bases. The CDR3 sequence is 15 residues long. Germline V gene sequence: CDR1 SGDLS, CDR2 YYNGEE. General study findings and limits: Association of a missense DCLRE1C variant with TCR beta V- and J-gene trimming was reported in a later analysis. The authors later found TCR association rates varying by HLA locus, with DRB1 most and HLA-C fewest. Indistinguishable V segments such as TRBV6-2 and TRBV6-3 were excluded.

The clonotype originates from a female donor in good health and CMV-seronegative. The sequenced sample was PBMCs. The rearrangement links TRBV9 to TRBJ1-1, with a weak D call TRBD1 (5 bases). For the CDR3, the DNA is TGTGCCAGCAGCGTAGCGGGGGGAGGGGACACTGAAGCTTTCTTT. As protein: CASSVAGGGDTEAFF. Filled out from reference TRBV9 and TRBJ1-1, the complete variable domain reads DSGVTQTPKHLITATGQRVTLRCSPRSGDLSVYWYQQSLDQGLQFLIQYYNGEERAKGNILERFSAQQFPDLHSELNLSSLELGDSALYFCASSVAGGGDTEAFFGQGTRLTVV.